The clone carrying this T cell receptor (beta chain) came up a few times. Four subsets defined by CD45RA and CD27 were sorted after CD3, CD4, CD8 and live/dead staining. The beta constant-region primer was an equimolar mix of two oligonucleotides covering TRBC1 and TRBC2. An oligonucleotide with the SP2 primer and a 12-nucleotide UMI was ligated to the cDNA 3' end. The ligated cDNA underwent four PCR rounds using SP2 and nested alpha and beta constant-region primers. Each CDR3 protein is one row after TCRdb ran MiXCR on the UMI-ligation and nested PCR reads. The sample holds 140,000 to 150,000 distinct CDR3 sequences; about 18% are singletons and the top ten take 0.14% to 0.15%. This sample is drawn from a study of naive and memory T cell subsets. Deletions cut 5 bases from V and 0 bases from J, with 14 bases between. The germline CDR1 and CDR2 sequences are MNHNS and SASEGT. This CDR3 comprises 16 residues.

The sequenced sample was naive CD4+ T cells from blood. The rearrangement joins TRBV6-1 to TRBJ2-4, with a weak D call TRBD1 (6 bases). The TCR was taken from a human donor in good health. CDR3 sequence reads: CASSTGQTLAKNIQYF. The CDR3 coding sequence is TGTGCCAGCAGTACTGGACAGACCCTAGCCAAAAACATTCAGTACTTC.